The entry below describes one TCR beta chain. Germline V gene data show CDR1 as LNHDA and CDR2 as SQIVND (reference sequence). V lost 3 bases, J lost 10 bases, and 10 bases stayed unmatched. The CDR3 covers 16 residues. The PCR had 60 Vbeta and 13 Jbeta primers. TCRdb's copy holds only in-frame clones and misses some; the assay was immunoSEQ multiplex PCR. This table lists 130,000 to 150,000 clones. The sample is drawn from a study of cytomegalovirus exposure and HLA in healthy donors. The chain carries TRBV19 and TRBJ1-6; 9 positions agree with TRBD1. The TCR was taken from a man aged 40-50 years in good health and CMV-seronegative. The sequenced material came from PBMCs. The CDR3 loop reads CASSIRRTGADSPLHF. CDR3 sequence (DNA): TGTGCCAGTAGTATCCGTCGGACAGGGGCCGACTCACCCCTCCACTTT.